The 14 T cell receptor beta chains below all came from one sample that was sequenced in a study of blood T cell repertoires in COVID-19. TCRdb keeps only in-frame clones here, not all; method: immunoSEQ multiplex PCR. The sample lists around 220,000 clones, around 83% occurring once. Sequencing input: PBMCs or T cells enriched from blood (not recorded which). Receptors were obtained from a woman aged 35 to 49 who had recovered from COVID-19.

The rearrangement links TRBV28 to TRBJ2-1, with 9 bases identical to TRBD2. Germline CDR1 MDHEN, CDR2 SYDVKM. This CDR3 is built from 17 residues. After removal of 3 bases from V and 10 bases from J, the junction contained 16 bases not matched to a gene. The CDR3 DNA reads TGTGCCAGCAGTTTTGAGGTTGGCGGGAGGGAAAAAGGGGAGCAGTTCTTC. It codes for CASSFEVGGREKGEQFF.

In its sample, this clone was seen once. This chain joins TRBV10-3 and TRBJ2-2; 7 bases are shared with TRBD2. The trim removed 8 bases at V and 2 bases at J, leaving 8 bases unmatched. The CDR3 runs 15 residues. Germline V lookup: CDR1 ENHRY, CDR2 SYGVKD. As DNA, the CDR3 is TGTGCCATCGCCTGGCGGGAGAGCAACACCGGGGAGCTGTTTTTT. This codes for CAIAWRESNTGELFF.

The chain carries TRBV19 and TRBJ1-3, with D possibly TRBD1 on 5 matching bases. Trimming cost V 6 bases and J 1 base, with 13 bases left between them. From germline, CDR1 is LNHDA and CDR2 SQIVND (reference sequence). The CDR3 sequence is 15 residues long. In DNA form, the CDR3 reads TGTGCCAGTAGCGGGGGGGACCTATCTGGAAACACCATATATTTT. Translating gives CASSGGDLSGNTIYF.

In this sample, this clone turned up once. J is TRBJ2-5 and V is TRBV18; TRBD2 is a possible D gene (6 bases). Germline CDR1 is KGHSH and CDR2 is LQKENI. V was shortened by 6 bases and J by 7 bases, with 18 bases between the two germline ends. This CDR3 spans 14 amino acids. Here the CDR3 DNA reads TGTGCCAGCTCTTATGGGAGGCCCCAGGGGACCCAGTACTTC. It specifies CASSYGRPQGTQYF.

The chain is built from TRBV18 and TRBJ1-4; D gene ambiguous. Germline V gene lookup returns CDR1 KGHSH and CDR2 LQKENI. This CDR3 has 16 amino acids. Trimming removed 3 bases at V and 0 bases at J, with 11 bases between. CDR3 amino acids: CASSPESGATNEKLFF. The CDR3 DNA sequence: TGTGCCAGCTCACCCGAATCGGGTGCAACTAATGAAAAACTGTTTTTT.

The chain combines TRBV10-3 with TRBJ2-7, with D uncertain. This CDR3 region has 14 residues. V lost 10 bases and J 2 bases, leaving 18 bases between the germline ends. Germline CDR1 reads ENHRY; CDR2 reads SYGVKD. The DNA of the CDR3 is TGTGCCACCCGACTTCACGAATCAGCCTACGAGCAGTACTTC. Translated, it gives CATRLHESAYEQYF.

The rearrangement joins TRBV5-4 to TRBJ2-7; TRBD1 matches at 9 bases. CDR1 and CDR2 (germline): SGHNT, YYREEE (reference sequence). There are 16 residues in the CDR3. The trim removed 3 bases at V and 1 base at J, leaving 8 bases unmatched. CDR3 protein: CASSSGQGLLSYEQYF. In DNA form, the CDR3 reads TGTGCCAGCAGCTCCGGACAGGGGCTGCTTTCCTACGAGCAGTACTTC.

This clone was observed a single time. The chain joins TRBV7-9 to TRBJ1-2; possibly TRBD1 for D (5 bases). CDR3 length: 12 residues. Germline V gene sequence: CDR1 SEHNR, CDR2 FQNEAQ (reference sequence). V was cut by 10 bases and J by 8 bases, with 17 bases left in between. The CDR3 loop is CATLGVSYGYTF. DNA of the CDR3: TGTGCCACCTTAGGGGTTTCCTACGGCTACACCTTC.

This chain uses TRBV30 with TRBJ2-1, with TRBD2 matching 16 bases. The V gene's germline CDR1 is GTSNPN and CDR2 SVGIG (reference sequence). Trimming took 3 bases from V and 7 from J; bases not matched to a gene: 9. This CDR3 comprises 17 residues. In DNA form, the CDR3 reads TGTGCCTGGAGCGCACCCGGGACTAGCGGGAGGGCAAATGAGCAGTTCTTC. Residues: CAWSAPGTSGRANEQFF. The full variable domain, completed using reference TRBV30 and TRBJ2-1, is SQTIHQWPATLVQPVGSPLSLECTVEGTSNPNLYWYRQAAGRGLQLLFYSVGIGQISSEVPQNLSASRPQDRQFILSSKKLLLSDSGFYLCAWSAPGTSGRANEQFFGPGTRLTVL.

The chain combines TRBV7-8 with TRBJ1-5, with unresolved D. Germline V gene lookup returns CDR1 SGHVS and CDR2 FQNEAQ. The CDR3 has 15 residues. Trimming shortened V by 5 bases and J by 1 base, and 12 bases separated the two germline ends. In DNA, the CDR3 is TGTGCCAGCAGCAGAACGGGGATAAGCAATCAGCCCCAGCATTTT. The encoded protein is CASSRTGISNQPQHF.

The chain couples TRBV20-1 to TRBJ1-3; D is undetermined. The CDR3 covers 14 residues. CDR1 is DFQATT, CDR2 SNEGSKA, per germline (reference sequence). Trimming pared 3 bases from V and 0 bases from J, leaving 9 bases between. Here the CDR3 reads CSASPGYSGNTIYF. CDR3 coding DNA: TGCAGTGCTAGTCCAGGCTACTCTGGAAACACCATATATTTT.

The genes are TRBV3-1 (or the pseudogene TRBV3-2) and TRBJ2-4; 14 bases align to TRBD2. Germline V gene lookup returns CDR1 LGHDT and CDR2 YNNKEL (reference sequence). There are 18 residues in the CDR3. Trimming at V came to 5 bases and at J to 3 bases, leaving 9 bases not matched to a gene. DNA of the CDR3: TGTGCCAGCAGCTTGACTAGCGGGAGGGGGGACGGCAAAAACATTCAGTACTTC. Translating it yields CASSLTSGRGDGKNIQYF.

In DNA, the CDR3 is TGTGCCAGCAGTTCGAGCTTAGGAGCTGTCACAGATACGCAGTATTTT. Its translation: CASSSSLGAVTDTQYF. V usage is TRBV25-1 and J usage is TRBJ2-3, with D unresolved. Per the germline V gene, CDR1 is MGHDK and CDR2 is SYGVNS. V was shortened by 5 bases and J by 2 bases, with 17 bases between the two germline ends. The CDR3 extends over 16 amino acids.

This clone was seen more than once but under ten times. This chain uses TRBV4-3 with TRBJ2-1; no definite D call. CDR1 LGHNA and CDR2 YSLEER come from the germline V gene. The CDR3 spans 13 residues. V was trimmed by 4 bases and J by 9 bases, leaving 13 bases between them. The CDR3 is CASSPISGREQFF. In DNA, the CDR3 is TGCGCCAGCAGCCCTATATCGGGTCGTGAGCAGTTCTTC.